Below are 5 T cell receptor beta chains sequenced from a single sample in a study of blood T cell repertoires in COVID-19. TCRdb keeps only in-frame clones here, not all; method: immunoSEQ multiplex PCR. The sample carries 100,000 to 120,000 clones, 70% to 90% recorded once. The source material was peripheral blood. The origin of the receptors is a woman between 50 and 59 years old with acute or convalescent COVID-19.

J is TRBJ2-7 and V is TRBV3-1 (or the pseudogene TRBV3-2); 7 bases match TRBD1. Losses at the gene ends were 4 bases for V and 3 bases for J; bases not matched to a gene: 15. CDR1 and CDR2 (germline): LGHDT, YNNKEL (reference sequence). This CDR3 spans 17 amino acids. The CDR3 loop reads CASSLKSFGTVNYEQYF. The CDR3 region has the DNA TGTGCCAGCAGCCTAAAAAGTTTCGGGACAGTTAACTACGAGCAGTACTTC.

The sample holds one count of this clone. V usage is TRBV19 and J usage is TRBJ2-1; 12 bases agree with TRBD2. CDR1 is LNHDA and CDR2 is SQIVND in the germline V gene (reference sequence). This CDR3 is built from 16 residues. V gave up 9 bases and J gave up 4 bases; unmatched junction bases: 10. CDR3 sequence: CASSGLAGGVYNEQFF. The CDR3 region has the DNA TGTGCCAGCTCCGGGCTAGCGGGAGGGGTGTACAATGAGCAGTTCTTC.

The chain combines TRBV5-1 with TRBJ2-3; TRBD2 is a possible D gene (6 bases). Deletions cut 0 bases from V and 0 bases from J, with 11 bases between. Per the germline V gene, CDR1 is SGHRS and CDR2 is YFSETQ. The CDR3 is 16 residues long. The CDR3 bases are TGCGCCAGCAGCTTGGTTGGGAGGCAAAGCACAGATACGCAGTATTTT. Translation: CASSLVGRQSTDTQYF.

J is TRBJ1-1 and V is TRBV15; D may be TRBD1 (5 bases). CDR1 is LNHNV, CDR2 YYDKDF, per germline (reference sequence). This CDR3 region has 14 residues. V lost 2 bases and J 5 bases, leaving 12 bases between the germline ends. This CDR3 is CATSRPERGTEAFF. The CDR3 DNA follows: TGTGCCACCAGCAGACCCGAAAGGGGAACTGAAGCTTTCTTT.

The chain carries TRBV27 and TRBJ1-2; a possible D gene is TRBD1 (6 bases). V lost 5 bases and J lost 7, with 14 bases in between. This CDR3 spans 13 amino acids. The germline V gene has CDR1 MNHEY and CDR2 SMNVEV (reference sequence). CDR3 sequence: CASSHIQGSGYTF. The CDR3 bases are TGTGCCAGCAGTCACATACAGGGTTCTGGCTACACCTTC.